These 13 T cell receptor beta chains were sequenced from one sample in a study of neurological immune-mediated disorders. TCRdb reprocessed the 5' RACE reads with MiXCR, giving one entry per CDR3 protein. Of 55,000 to 75,000 distinct CDR3 sequences listed, roughly 2.5% are singletons. What was sequenced was PBMCs. The receptors were gathered from a man in his forties or fifties with multiple sclerosis.

This clonotype occurred many times. The V call is TRBV20-1, the J call TRBJ2-7, with 11 bases fitting TRBD2. The CDR3 totals 14 residues. Looked up from germline, CDR1 is DFQATT and CDR2 is SNEGSKA (reference sequence). V lost 2 bases, J lost 6 bases, and 6 bases stayed unmatched. As DNA, the CDR3 is TGCAGTGCTAGACCTAGCGGGGGGAGCCGCGAGCAGTACTTC. This encodes CSARPSGGSREQYF.

This clonotype was seen at least ten times. In DNA, the CDR3 is TGTGCCAGCAGTTCGCGGACAGGGGGAATCAATCAGCCCCAGCATTTT. As protein: CASSSRTGGINQPQHF. The chain employs TRBV12-3 or TRBV12-4 and TRBJ1-5; 10 bases line up with TRBD1. With V trimmed by 4 bases and J by 3 bases, 6 bases remained unmatched. The CDR3 is 16 amino acids.

This clonotype has a count of ten or more. The chain links TRBV29-1 to TRBJ1-5; D is ambiguous. In germline, CDR1 is SQVTM, CDR2 ANQGSEA. The CDR3 is 12 residues long. V lost 3 bases and J lost 4, with 7 bases in between. For the CDR3, the DNA is TGCAGCGTTGAGAGCGGGAATCAGCCCCAGCATTTT. This codes for CSVESGNQPQHF.

This clonotype has at least ten counts. The chain recombines TRBV3-1 with TRBJ2-3; the match to TRBD2 covers 15 bases. The CDR3 length is 17 residues. The germline V gene has CDR1 LGHDT and CDR2 YNNKEL (reference sequence). V dropped 4 bases and J dropped 3; count of bases not matched to a gene: 5. The CDR3 DNA follows: TGTGCCAGCAGCCGGACTAGCGGGGGGGCCGGTACAGATACGCAGTATTTT. The encoded protein is CASSRTSGGAGTDTQYF.

There are many counts of this clonotype. V is TRBV18 and J is TRBJ2-7; perhaps TRBD2 as D (6 bases). The CDR3 is made up of 14 amino acids. The V gene's germline CDR1 is KGHSH and CDR2 LQKENI. Trimming took 0 bases from V and 0 from J, leaving 6 bases between them. Here the CDR3 reads CASSPPGGSYEQYF. The CDR3 nucleotides read TGTGCCAGCTCACCACCGGGGGGCTCCTACGAGCAGTACTTC.

This clonotype is judged medium-sized. V gene TRBV10-3 combines with J gene TRBJ2-7; maybe TRBD1 (6 bases). CDR1 and CDR2 from the germline V gene are ENHRY and SYGVKD. Trimming removed 7 bases at V and 9 bases at J, with 22 bases between. This CDR3 contains 14 residues. The CDR3 spells CAITDSGQLLGQYF. The CDR3 nucleotides are TGTGCCATCACGGACAGCGGCCAACTCCTGGGGCAGTACTTC.

This clonotype has a count of ten or more. This chain joins TRBV5-1 and TRBJ2-1, with D perhaps TRBD1 (6 bases). V dropped 0 bases and J dropped 4 bases, with 8 bases sitting between them. Germline assignment: CDR1 SGHRS and CDR2 YFSETQ. CDR3 length: 14 amino acids. The CDR3 here is CASSLGQEYNEQFF. Written as DNA, the CDR3 is TGCGCCAGCAGCTTGGGACAGGAATACAATGAGCAGTTCTTC.

Many counts were recorded for this clonotype. The chain links TRBV7-2 to TRBJ2-2, with D hard to call. Looked up from germline, CDR1 is SGHTA and CDR2 is FQGNSA. V was cut by 0 bases and J by 1 base, with 6 bases left in between. This CDR3 region has 15 residues. CDR3 region: CASSLADLNTGELFF. CDR3 nucleotide sequence: TGTGCCAGCAGCTTAGCCGACTTGAACACCGGGGAGCTGTTTTTT.

This chain connects TRBV7-8 to TRBJ1-1, with a tentative D call TRBD1 (5 bases). Germline CDR1 reads SGHVS; CDR2 reads FQNEAQ. V lost 4 bases and J lost 7, with 13 bases in between. CDR3 length: 13 amino acids. For the CDR3, the DNA is TGTGCCAGCAGCTATAGGGTTCAGGGTGAAGCTTTCTTT. It specifies CASSYRVQGEAFF.

In its sample, this clonotype was seen many times. V and J are TRBV7-9 and TRBJ2-1, with 10 positions matching TRBD1. The CDR3 length is 15 residues. Germline CDR1 reads SEHNR; CDR2 reads FQNEAQ (reference sequence). Trimming cost V 4 bases and J 9 bases; bases outside gene matches: 9. Written as DNA, the CDR3 is TGTGCCAGCAGCTCCTTTGGACAGGGGGTAGGTGAGCAGTTCTTC. Translated: CASSSFGQGVGEQFF. Looking up the rest from reference TRBV7-9 and TRBJ2-1 gives the full variable domain: DTGVSQNPRHKITKRGQNVTFRCDPISEHNRLYWYRQTLGQGPEFLTYFQNEAQLEKSRLLSDRFSAERPKGSFSTLEIQRTEQGDSAMYLCASSSFGQGVGEQFFGPGTRLTVL.

There are many counts of this clonotype. The chain's CDR3 is CASRTLTQGRHGYTF. Here the CDR3 DNA reads TGTGCCAGCAGGACTCTCACACAGGGGAGGCATGGCTACACCTTC. The chain employs TRBV28 and TRBJ1-2; 7 bases map to TRBD1. The CDR3 is 15 amino acids. After removal of 6 bases from V and 6 bases from J, the junction contained 13 bases not matched to a gene. Germline V gene sequence: CDR1 MDHEN, CDR2 SYDVKM.

This clonotype was seen at least ten times. This chain uses TRBV12-3 or TRBV12-4 with TRBJ1-5; D perhaps matches TRBD1 (5 bases). V was pared by 3 bases and J by 1 base, with 10 bases between. CDR3 length: 15 residues. The CDR3 here is CASSFWDSSNQPQHF. The DNA of the CDR3 is TGTGCCAGCAGTTTCTGGGACTCCAGCAATCAGCCCCAGCATTTT.

This clonotype came up a few times. Its ends do not fully match the called genes, so a read error is possible. This chain connects TRBV28 to TRBJ1-2; no reliable D call. The germline V gene encodes CDR1 MDHEN and CDR2 SYDVKM. The CDR3 length is 17 residues. CDR3 sequence: CVSRSAGTANRSYGYTF. The DNA of the CDR3 is TGTGTCAGCAGATCAGCAGGCACAGCGAATCGAAGCTATGGCTACACCTTC.